Listed below are T cell receptor beta chains from one sample, sequenced in a study of T-cell reconstitution after alpha-beta-depleted transplantation in children. TCRdb re-derived calls from the PCR reads in MiXCR, one entry per CDR3 protein. The sample contains about 900,000 distinct CDR3 sequences, around 30% of which appear only once. Material: PBMCs, mostly from graft donor cells, obtained 360 days after TCRalphabeta/CD19-depleted stem cell transplant. The source is a boy in the first two years of life who had a stem cell transplant for SCID, so the T cells may come from the graft donor. The CDR3 runs from the conserved cysteine through the conserved F or W. D genes are given only for firm matches. Part of the rows lack a size; the others show once, few, many or a class for expanded clones.

>TRBJ1-6|TRBV12-3/TRBV12-4|-|few
TGTGCCAGCAGTCCAACAGGACATTCACCCCTCCACTTT
CASSPTGHSPLHF
>TRBJ2-1|TRBV7-2|-|few
TGTGCCAGCAGCTTACTATACAGCAACGCGGCAAATGAGCAGTTCTTC
CASSLLYSNAANEQFF
>TRBJ1-6|TRBV12-3/TRBV12-4|TRBD1|-
TGTGCCAGCAGCCCCGACAGGGCGCCCCTCCACTTT
CASSPDRAPLHF
>TRBJ2-3|TRBV6-5|-|once
TGTGCCAGCAGTTACTCGTTGGCAGATAGCACAGATACGCAGTATTTT
CASSYSLADSTDTQYF
>TRBJ2-2|TRBV12-3/TRBV12-4|-|many
TGTGCCAGCAGTTTTCGGCGGCAGGGGGGGACCGGGGAGCTGTTTTTT
CASSFRRQGGTGELFF
>TRBJ1-2|TRBV7-2|-|many
TGTGCCAGCACCACCGGGCTGTATGGCTACACCTTC
CASTTGLYGYTF
>TRBJ2-5|TRBV20-1|-|-
TGCAGTGCTAGGATGGGGGCGTGGGCACAAGAGACCCAGTACTTC
CSARMGAWAQETQYF
>TRBJ1-1|TRBV6-5|-|few
TGTGCCAGCAGTTACGGGGTATTCGGGGACACTGAAGCTTTCTTT
CASSYGVFGDTEAFF
>TRBJ2-2|TRBV2|TRBD2|few
TGTGCCAGCAGTGATCGGCGGGGGGGCACCGGGGAGCTGTTTTTT
CASSDRRGGTGELFF
>TRBJ1-3|TRBV20-1|-|few
TGCAGTGCTATTAATGAGAGACTCTCTGAGGGAAACACCATATATTTT
CSAINERLSEGNTIYF
>TRBJ2-1|TRBV19|-|-
TGTGCCAGTAGCAGGACCGGACAGAAGCACTTAAACAATGAGCAGTTCTTC
CASSRTGQKHLNNEQFF
>TRBJ2-2|TRBV5-1|TRBD1|-
TGCGCCAGCACCAGAGCCGGGACAGGGAACGCCGGGGAGCTGTTTTTT
CASTRAGTGNAGELFF
>TRBJ1-3|TRBV15|-|few
TGTGCCACCAGCGGTTCCATCTCTGGAAACACCATATATTTT
CATSGSISGNTIYF
>TRBJ1-2|TRBV3-1|-|-
TGTGCCAGCAGCCCATACGGGGCGGGTACCTATGGCTACACCTTC
CASSPYGAGTYGYTF
>TRBJ1-1|TRBV6-5|-|-
TGTGCCAGCAGTTACAGGAGCCCGGGACACGGGGTGAACACTGAAGCTTTCTTT
CASSYRSPGHGVNTEAFF
>TRBJ1-1|TRBV12-3/TRBV12-4|-|few
TGTGCCAGCAGTTTCGGTCGGGTTAACACTGAAGCTTTCTTT
CASSFGRVNTEAFF
>TRBJ1-1|TRBV11-1|TRBD1|once
TGTGCCAGCAGCTGGCCCCGTCCCGGGACAGGGGCCGGCACTGAAGCTTTCTTT
CASSWPRPGTGAGTEAFF
>TRBJ2-3|TRBV2|TRBD1|-
TGTGCCAGCTATAAGGACAGGGGGACAGATACGCAGTATTTT
CASYKDRGTDTQYF
>TRBJ1-5|TRBV10-3|TRBD1|few
TGTGCCATCAGCCGGACAGGGGACAATCAGCCCCAGCATTTT
CAISRTGDNQPQHF
>TRBJ2-1|TRBV4-1|TRBD2|-
TGCGCCAGCAGCCAACCTCAGGGAGGGCTCCACAATGAGCAGTTCTTC
CASSQPQGGLHNEQFF
>TRBJ2-5|TRBV5-1|-|few
TGCGCCAGCAGCTCTGGACGGAGCGATCAGGAGACCCAGTACTTC
CASSSGRSDQETQYF
>TRBJ2-3|TRBV19|-|-
TGTGCCAGTACCCCGAAGGCTCTTCGCACAGATACGCAGTATTTT
CASTPKALRTDTQYF
>TRBJ2-3|TRBV5-5|-|-
TGTGCCAGCAGCTTGCCGGGGGCCCACTGGGATTTT
CASSLPGAHWDF
>TRBJ2-3|TRBV20-1|-|-
TGCAGTGCTAGAGGGCTAGCGTGGGAGGAGGCAGATACGCAGTATTTT
CSARGLAWEEADTQYF
>TRBJ2-7|TRBV3-1|-|-
TGTGCCAGCAGCCAAGATAAAGGGGTGGGCTACGAGCAGTACTTC
CASSQDKGVGYEQYF